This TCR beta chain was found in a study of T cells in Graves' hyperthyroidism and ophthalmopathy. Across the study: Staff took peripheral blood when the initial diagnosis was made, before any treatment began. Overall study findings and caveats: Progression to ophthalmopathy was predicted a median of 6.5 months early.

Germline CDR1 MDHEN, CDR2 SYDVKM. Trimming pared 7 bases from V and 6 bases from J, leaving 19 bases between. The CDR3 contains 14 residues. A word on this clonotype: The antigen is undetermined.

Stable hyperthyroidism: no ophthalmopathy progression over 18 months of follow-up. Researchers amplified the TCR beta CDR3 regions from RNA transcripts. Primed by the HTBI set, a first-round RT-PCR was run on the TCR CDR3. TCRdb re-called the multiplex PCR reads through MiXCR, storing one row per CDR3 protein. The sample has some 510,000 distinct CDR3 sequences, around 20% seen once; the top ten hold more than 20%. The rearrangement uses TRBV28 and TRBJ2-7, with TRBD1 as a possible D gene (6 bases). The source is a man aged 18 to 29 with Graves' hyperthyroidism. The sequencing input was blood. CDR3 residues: CASTPWTESTEQYF. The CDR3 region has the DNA TGTGCCAGCACCCCTTGGACAGAATCTACCGAGCAGTACTTC. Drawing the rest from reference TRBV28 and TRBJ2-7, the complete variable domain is DVKVTQSSRYLVKRTGEKVFLECVQDMDHENMFWYRQDPGLGLRLIYFSYDVKMKEKGDIPEGYSVSREKKERFSLILESASTNQTSMYLCASTPWTESTEQYFGPGTRLTVT.